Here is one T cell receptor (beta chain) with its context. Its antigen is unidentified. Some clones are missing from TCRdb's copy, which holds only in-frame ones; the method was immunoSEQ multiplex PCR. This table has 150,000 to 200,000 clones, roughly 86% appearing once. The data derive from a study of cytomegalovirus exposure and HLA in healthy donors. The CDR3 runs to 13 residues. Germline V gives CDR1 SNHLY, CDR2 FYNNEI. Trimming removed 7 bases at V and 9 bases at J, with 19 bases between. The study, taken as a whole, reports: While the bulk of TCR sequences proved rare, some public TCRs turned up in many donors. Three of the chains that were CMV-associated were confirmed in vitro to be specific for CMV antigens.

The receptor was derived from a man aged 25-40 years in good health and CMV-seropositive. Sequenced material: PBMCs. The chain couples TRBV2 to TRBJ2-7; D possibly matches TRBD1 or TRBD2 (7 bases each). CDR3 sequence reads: CASIIRGGTGQYF. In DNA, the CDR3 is TGTGCCAGCATTATCAGGGGGGGAACGGGGCAGTACTTC.